These 15 T cell receptor beta chains originate from one sample sequenced in a study of Graves' ophthalmopathy and Graves' hyperthyroidism. Amplifying from RNA transcripts, the study obtained TCR beta CDR3 regions. HTBI primers primed a first-round RT-PCR, and a second-round multiplex PCR followed. Each CDR3 protein is one row after TCRdb ran MiXCR on the multiplex PCR reads. Found here are around 520,000 distinct CDR3 sequences, approximately 35% of them singletons; the top ten hold 3.5% to 5%. Sample: peripheral blood or thyroid tissue (not recorded which). All receptors derive from an adult man with Graves' hyperthyroidism.

This clonotype was observed a few times. The gene calls are TRBV28 and TRBJ2-7; D gene unclear. Germline CDR1 reads MDHEN; CDR2 reads SYDVKM. The germline V and J ends were trimmed by 2 bases and 1 base, with 15 bases remaining between them. The CDR3 spans 16 residues. CDR3 nucleotides: TGTGCCAGCAGTTTAGGGTCAAGGTTCCTTTCCTACGAGCAGTACTTC. As protein: CASSLGSRFLSYEQYF.

In its sample, this clonotype was seen a few times. The chain recombines TRBV6-1 with TRBJ1-4; 10 nucleotides agree with TRBD1. Germline CDR1 and CDR2: MNHNS and SASEGT. Trimming removed 5 bases from V and 8 bases from J; junction bases left unmatched: 5. CDR3 length: 14 residues. As DNA, the CDR3 is TGTGCCAGCAGTCGGGACAGGGGACGGGAAAAACTGTTTTTT. Translated: CASSRDRGREKLFF.

Only one count was recorded for this clonotype. One end of the junction fails to match germline, which may point to a read error. The chain uses TRBV15 and TRBJ1-5; no reliable D call. Per the germline V gene, CDR1 is LNHNV and CDR2 is YYDKDF (reference sequence). This CDR3 has 15 amino acids. For the CDR3, the DNA is TGTGCCGCCAGCAGCTTAGGAGGAGGAAATCAGCCCCAGCATTTT. Its translation: CAASSLGGGNQPQHF.

This clonotype was detected ten times or more. The gene calls are TRBV10-3 and TRBJ1-3, with 7 bases identical to TRBD1. V lost 2 bases to trimming and J lost 2 bases; unmatched junction nucleotides: 6. CDR1 and CDR2 from the germline V gene are ENHRY and SYGVKD. The CDR3 contains 16 residues. CDR3 coding DNA: TGTGCCATCAGTGAGAATGCAGGGGGTGCTGGAAACACCATATATTTT. It is translated as CAISENAGGAGNTIYF.

This clonotype was counted only a few times. This chain joins TRBV7-2 and TRBJ2-7; 7 nucleotides match TRBD2. The end of the DNA is better explained by TRBJ2-1, so the J call may be wrong. The CDR3 extends over 15 amino acids. Looked up from germline, CDR1 is SGHTA and CDR2 is FQGNSA. Written as DNA, the CDR3 is TGTGCCAGCAGCTTAGTCTCTAGCGGATCTATTGAGCAGTTCTTC. Translating gives CASSLVSSGSIEQFF.

Ten or more counts support this clonotype. The chain links TRBV20-1 to TRBJ1-6; D is unresolved. Germline V gene lookup returns CDR1 DFQATT and CDR2 SNEGSKA (reference sequence). The CDR3 covers 13 residues. V was trimmed by 0 bases and J by 10 bases, leaving 10 bases between them. DNA for the CDR3: TGCAGTGCTAGAGACGGAGAGTACTCACCCCTCCACTTT. Encoded protein: CSARDGEYSPLHF.

There are many counts of this clonotype. The chain combines TRBV10-3 with TRBJ1-4; D gene uncertain. Trimming pared 0 bases from V and 2 bases from J, leaving 13 bases between. CDR1 is ENHRY, CDR2 SYGVKD, per germline. The CDR3 is 17 residues long. The CDR3 sequence is CAISESMVVTTNEKLFF. The CDR3, as DNA: TGTGCCATCAGTGAGTCGATGGTGGTCACGACTAATGAAAAACTGTTTTTT.

This chain connects TRBV12-3 or TRBV12-4 to TRBJ1-3; D unclear. The CDR3 extends over 14 amino acids. V dropped 8 bases and J dropped 7 bases, with 18 bases sitting between them. The CDR3 region is CASLSFPVVNTIYF. CDR3 nucleotide sequence: TGTGCCAGCCTTTCTTTTCCGGTTGTGAACACCATATATTTT.

This clonotype was detected once. The chain employs TRBV29-1 and TRBJ2-2, with D tentatively TRBD2 (7 bases). The germline V gene has CDR1 SQVTM and CDR2 ANQGSEA. The CDR3 spans 13 residues. V lost 2 bases and J lost 6, with 10 bases in between. The DNA for the CDR3 is TGCAGCGTTGAAACGGGGGGCTCCGGGGAGCTGTTTTTT. Protein sequence: CSVETGGSGELFF.

This clonotype was seen many times. The gene calls are TRBV2 and TRBJ1-2; no clear D. Per the germline V gene, CDR1 is SNHLY and CDR2 is FYNNEI. The CDR3 sequence is 12 residues long. V dropped 4 bases and J dropped 4 bases, with 7 bases sitting between them. The CDR3 loop is CASSAVGYGYTF. CDR3 in DNA: TGTGCCAGCAGTGCAGTGGGCTATGGCTACACCTTC.

The genes are TRBV29-1 and TRBJ1-5; possibly TRBD1 for D (5 bases). This CDR3 has 12 amino acids. V was pared by 4 bases and J by 7 bases, with 11 bases between. CDR1 is SQVTM, CDR2 ANQGSEA, per germline. This CDR3 reads CSVAGFGQPQHF. CDR3 coding DNA: TGCAGCGTTGCAGGGTTTGGGCAGCCCCAGCATTTT. Based on the CDR3 plus reference TRBV29-1 and TRBJ1-5, the full variable domain is SAVISQKPSRDICQRGTSLTIQCQVDSQVTMMFWYRQQPGQSLTLIATANQGSEATYESGFVIDKFPISRPNLTFSTLTVSNMSPEDSSIYLCSVAGFGQPQHFGDGTRLSIL.

This clonotype was recorded at least ten times. The junction and the germline gene differ at one end; a read error may be behind it. This chain joins TRBV7-8 and TRBJ2-7; TRBD1 agrees at 7 bases. CDR1 SGHVS and CDR2 FQNEAQ come from the germline V gene. The CDR3 is 16 residues long. This chain's CDR3 is CASSLNVDRSPYGQYF. CDR3 sequence (DNA): TGTGCCAGCAGCTTAAATGTGGACAGGAGCCCCTACGGGCAGTACTTC.

The chain carries TRBV7-9 and TRBJ2-3, with D possibly matching TRBD1 (6 bases). This CDR3 comprises 12 residues. Trimming took off 6 bases at V and 5 bases at J, with 9 bases between the two ends. Germline V gives CDR1 SEHNR, CDR2 FQNEAQ (reference sequence). This CDR3 is CASRGQQDTQYF. The DNA for the CDR3 is TGTGCCAGCAGAGGACAGCAAGATACGCAGTATTTT.

On this clonotype itself: Since no conserved phenylalanine or tryptophan closes the CDR3, a read error is the likely cause. This chain connects TRBV29-1 to TRBJ2-7, with TRBD1 matching 8 bases. Germline-derived CDR1 and CDR2 are SQVTM and ANQGSEA. This CDR3 region has 14 residues. The CDR3 nucleotides read TGCAGCGTTGAAAGGACAGGGAGCTCCTACGGGCAGTACCTC. Translating it yields CSVERTGSSYGQYL.

The sample holds many counts of this clonotype. The chain couples TRBV12-3 or TRBV12-4 to TRBJ1-5; D gene uncertain. The CDR3 covers 14 residues. V was pared by 1 base and J by 6 bases, with 10 bases between. The CDR3 sequence is CASSLGPPGQPQHF. For the CDR3, the DNA is TGTGCCAGCAGTTTAGGACCTCCGGGTCAGCCCCAGCATTTT.